These T cell receptor beta chains were read from a single sample in a study of cytomegalovirus exposure and HLA in healthy donors. The table came from immunoSEQ multiplex PCR; TCRdb's copy has only in-frame clones and leaves some out. The sample carries around 350,000 clones, 75% to 90% recorded once. Material for sequencing was PBMCs. These receptor sequences come from a young woman in good health and CMV-seronegative. Both conserved end residues are part of each CDR3. A D gene is named only where the DNA matches it firmly. Clone size is shown for a subset of rows, as once, few, many or a class of expanded clone.

d_gene: TRBD2; v_gene: TRBV28; abundance: NA; j_gene: TRBJ2-7; CDR3aa: CASTFGQTGLAGGYEQYF; CDR3nt: TGTGCCAGCACCTTTGGGCAGACAGGACTAGCGGGAGGATACGAGCAGTACTTC
d_gene: NA; v_gene: TRBV29-1; abundance: NA; j_gene: TRBJ1-2; CDR3aa: CSVPDGYTF; CDR3nt: TGCAGCGTTCCGGATGGCTACACCTTC
d_gene: TRBD2; v_gene: TRBV10-3; abundance: NA; j_gene: TRBJ2-1; CDR3aa: CAISSTSGRTNEQFF; CDR3nt: TGTGCCATCAGTTCGACTAGCGGGAGGACCAATGAGCAGTTCTTC
d_gene: TRBD1; v_gene: TRBV19; abundance: NA; j_gene: TRBJ1-2; CDR3aa: CASSSIGTGNYGYTF; CDR3nt: TGTGCCAGTAGTTCCATCGGGACAGGGAACTATGGCTACACCTTC
d_gene: NA; v_gene: TRBV30; abundance: NA; j_gene: TRBJ2-2; CDR3aa: CAWSVSSGELFF; CDR3nt: TGTGCCTGGAGTGTAAGCTCCGGGGAGCTGTTTTTT
d_gene: TRBD1; v_gene: TRBV4-1; abundance: NA; j_gene: TRBJ1-2; CDR3aa: CASSQVTGDGYTF; CDR3nt: TGCGCCAGCAGCCAAGTGACAGGGGATGGCTACACCTTC
d_gene: NA; v_gene: TRBV9; abundance: NA; j_gene: TRBJ2-3; CDR3aa: CASSLQLRPTDTQYF; CDR3nt: TGTGCCAGCAGCCTCCAACTACGGCCCACAGATACGCAGTATTTT
d_gene: TRBD1; v_gene: TRBV29-1; abundance: NA; j_gene: TRBJ2-7; CDR3aa: CSVVTRQGHAYEQYF; CDR3nt: TGCAGCGTTGTGACTAGACAGGGGCATGCCTACGAGCAGTACTTC
d_gene: TRBD1; v_gene: TRBV28; abundance: once; j_gene: TRBJ2-7; CDR3aa: CASSPGTGTYEQYF; CDR3nt: TGTGCCAGCAGTCCCGGGACAGGGACCTACGAGCAGTACTTC
d_gene: NA; v_gene: TRBV7-9; abundance: NA; j_gene: TRBJ1-3; CDR3aa: CATVPIGQSSGNTIYF; CDR3nt: TGTGCCACCGTCCCGATTGGACAGTCCTCTGGAAACACCATATATTTT
d_gene: TRBD2; v_gene: TRBV19; abundance: NA; j_gene: TRBJ2-1; CDR3aa: CASGLAGVDEQFF; CDR3nt: TGTGCCTCTGGACTAGCGGGAGTCGATGAGCAGTTCTTC
d_gene: TRBD1; v_gene: TRBV28; abundance: NA; j_gene: TRBJ1-5; CDR3aa: CASTPVGQGVVNQPQHF; CDR3nt: TGTGCCAGCACCCCCGTGGGACAGGGGGTTGTCAATCAGCCCCAGCATTTT
d_gene: TRBD1; v_gene: TRBV5-4; abundance: NA; j_gene: TRBJ2-7; CDR3aa: CAYQRGDRGRNEQYF; CDR3nt: TGTGCCTACCAGAGGGGGGACAGGGGGCGCAACGAGCAGTACTTC
d_gene: NA; v_gene: TRBV5-1; abundance: NA; j_gene: TRBJ2-7; CDR3aa: CASSLGTDFYEQYF; CDR3nt: TGCGCCAGCAGCTTGGGGACGGACTTCTACGAGCAGTACTTC
d_gene: TRBD2; v_gene: TRBV2; abundance: once; j_gene: TRBJ2-7; CDR3aa: CASSVAGGPGEQYF; CDR3nt: TGTGCCAGCAGTGTAGCGGGAGGTCCGGGCGAGCAGTACTTC
d_gene: TRBD2; v_gene: TRBV11-3; abundance: NA; j_gene: TRBJ2-1; CDR3aa: CASSFGTSGYNEQFF; CDR3nt: TGTGCCAGCAGCTTCGGGACTAGCGGCTACAATGAGCAGTTCTTC
d_gene: TRBD1; v_gene: TRBV7-6; abundance: NA; j_gene: TRBJ2-1; CDR3aa: CASSLVTGGRSYNEQFF; CDR3nt: TGTGCCAGCAGCTTAGTGACAGGGGGACGGTCCTACAATGAGCAGTTCTTC
d_gene: TRBD2; v_gene: TRBV5-1; abundance: NA; j_gene: TRBJ2-7; CDR3aa: CASSFSGSSNEQYF; CDR3nt: TGCGCCAGCAGCTTTAGCGGGAGCTCGAACGAGCAGTACTTC
d_gene: TRBD2; v_gene: TRBV25-1; abundance: few; j_gene: TRBJ2-4; CDR3aa: CASSGSAGGQKNIQYF; CDR3nt: TGTGCCAGCAGTGGTTCAGCGGGAGGGCAGAAAAACATTCAGTACTTC
d_gene: NA; v_gene: TRBV6-5; abundance: NA; j_gene: TRBJ2-2; CDR3aa: CASKIQGGATGELFF; CDR3nt: TGTGCCAGCAAAATTCAAGGAGGGGCCACCGGGGAGCTGTTTTTT
d_gene: NA; v_gene: TRBV2; abundance: NA; j_gene: TRBJ2-3; CDR3aa: CASSDGWIPTDTQYF; CDR3nt: TGTGCCAGCAGTGACGGGTGGATTCCCACAGATACGCAGTATTTT
d_gene: NA; v_gene: TRBV11-2; abundance: NA; j_gene: TRBJ1-2; CDR3aa: CASSSTVQGGGYGYTF; CDR3nt: TGTGCCAGCAGCTCCACCGTACAGGGAGGGGGGTATGGCTACACCTTC
d_gene: NA; v_gene: TRBV2; abundance: NA; j_gene: TRBJ2-7; CDR3aa: CASFPGEKNEQYF; CDR3nt: TGTGCCAGCTTTCCGGGAGAAAAAAATGAGCAGTACTTC
d_gene: NA; v_gene: TRBV7-9; abundance: few; j_gene: TRBJ1-2; CDR3aa: CASSLAADGYTF; CDR3nt: TGTGCCAGCAGCTTAGCTGCGGATGGCTACACCTTC
d_gene: NA; v_gene: TRBV5-5; abundance: NA; j_gene: TRBJ2-7; CDR3aa: CASSLGQLYSYEQYF; CDR3nt: TGTGCCAGCAGCTTGGGACAGCTCTACTCCTACGAGCAGTACTTC
d_gene: NA; v_gene: TRBV14; abundance: once; j_gene: TRBJ2-7; CDR3aa: CASSQVGLEQYF; CDR3nt: TGTGCCAGCAGCCAAGTTGGACTCGAGCAGTACTTC
d_gene: NA; v_gene: TRBV5-4; abundance: once; j_gene: TRBJ1-1; CDR3aa: CASSLRGGHTEAFF; CDR3nt: TGTGCCAGCAGCCTAAGGGGGGGTCACACTGAAGCTTTCTTT
d_gene: NA; v_gene: TRBV2; abundance: NA; j_gene: TRBJ1-5; CDR3aa: CASQNTLEQPQHF; CDR3nt: TGTGCCAGCCAAAATACTTTGGAGCAGCCCCAGCATTTT
d_gene: TRBD2; v_gene: TRBV20-1; abundance: NA; j_gene: TRBJ2-3; CDR3aa: CSGTSGTQYF; CDR3nt: TGCTCTGGGACTAGCGGAACGCAGTATTTT
d_gene: TRBD1; v_gene: TRBV4-1; abundance: NA; j_gene: TRBJ1-5; CDR3aa: CASSQEDLTGSRNQPQHF; CDR3nt: TGCGCCAGCAGCCAAGAGGATTTGACAGGGAGCCGCAATCAGCCCCAGCATTTT
d_gene: NA; v_gene: TRBV19; abundance: NA; j_gene: TRBJ2-2; CDR3aa: CASSTRQASTGELFF; CDR3nt: TGTGCCAGTAGTACCCGTCAAGCTTCCACCGGGGAGCTGTTTTTT
d_gene: TRBD2; v_gene: TRBV6-1; abundance: NA; j_gene: TRBJ2-5; CDR3aa: CASSPGGAQETQYF; CDR3nt: TGTGCCAGCAGCCCCGGGGGGGCCCAAGAGACCCAGTACTTC
d_gene: TRBD2; v_gene: TRBV4-1; abundance: NA; j_gene: TRBJ2-5; CDR3aa: CASSQSLGLAGREETQYF; CDR3nt: TGCGCCAGCAGCCAATCGTTGGGACTAGCGGGGCGGGAAGAGACCCAGTACTTC
d_gene: TRBD1; v_gene: TRBV10-2; abundance: NA; j_gene: TRBJ1-2; CDR3aa: CASTRGARNYGYTF; CDR3nt: TGCGCCAGCACCAGGGGGGCGCGTAACTATGGCTACACCTTC
d_gene: NA; v_gene: TRBV6-6; abundance: NA; j_gene: TRBJ2-1; CDR3aa: CASSHRENNEQFF; CDR3nt: TGTGCCAGCAGCCACAGGGAGAACAATGAGCAGTTCTTC
d_gene: NA; v_gene: TRBV19; abundance: NA; j_gene: TRBJ1-2; CDR3aa: CASSTLGRGHGYTF; CDR3nt: TGTGCCAGTAGTACCCTCGGCAGGGGCCATGGCTACACCTTC
d_gene: NA; v_gene: TRBV28; abundance: NA; j_gene: TRBJ2-7; CDR3aa: CASSTGTPYEQYF; CDR3nt: TGTGCCAGCAGTACCGGGACACCTTACGAGCAGTACTTC
d_gene: NA; v_gene: TRBV11-3; abundance: NA; j_gene: TRBJ2-3; CDR3aa: CASSSQQTPTDTQYF; CDR3nt: TGTGCCAGCAGCTCTCAACAGACACCCACAGATACGCAGTATTTT
d_gene: NA; v_gene: TRBV18; abundance: few; j_gene: TRBJ1-2; CDR3aa: CASSPGGEARGLGGYTF; CDR3nt: TGTGCCAGCTCACCAGGGGGGGAAGCCCGAGGATTAGGTGGCTACACCTTC
d_gene: TRBD2; v_gene: TRBV6-4; abundance: NA; j_gene: TRBJ2-2; CDR3aa: CASSDLASGPGELFF; CDR3nt: TGTGCCAGCAGTGACTTGGCTAGCGGGCCCGGGGAGCTGTTTTTT
d_gene: TRBD2; v_gene: TRBV4-2; abundance: NA; j_gene: TRBJ2-7; CDR3aa: CASSQVTTSGGAEQYF; CDR3nt: TGTGCCAGCAGCCAAGTCACGACTAGCGGGGGGGCCGAGCAGTACTTC
d_gene: NA; v_gene: TRBV30; abundance: NA; j_gene: TRBJ2-7; CDR3aa: CAWNQFTDEQYF; CDR3nt: TGTGCCTGGAACCAGTTTACCGACGAGCAGTACTTC
d_gene: TRBD1; v_gene: TRBV30; abundance: NA; j_gene: TRBJ1-2; CDR3aa: CAWSPGVGRGYFGYTF; CDR3nt: TGTGCCTGGAGTCCAGGGGTGGGCAGGGGGTACTTCGGCTACACCTTC
d_gene: NA; v_gene: TRBV2; abundance: NA; j_gene: TRBJ2-7; CDR3aa: CASSEVGSSYEQYF; CDR3nt: TGTGCCAGCAGTGAGGTTGGCAGCTCCTACGAGCAGTACTTC
d_gene: TRBD1; v_gene: TRBV30; abundance: NA; j_gene: TRBJ1-4; CDR3aa: CAWSPGTEGEKLFF; CDR3nt: TGTGCCTGGAGTCCCGGGACAGAAGGTGAAAAACTGTTTTTT
d_gene: NA; v_gene: TRBV12-2; abundance: NA; j_gene: TRBJ2-3; CDR3aa: CASRLEGPSGSQGTDTQYF; CDR3nt: TGTGCAAGTCGCTTAGAAGGGCCTAGCGGGAGTCAGGGCACAGATACGCAGTATTTT
d_gene: TRBD1; v_gene: TRBV18; abundance: NA; j_gene: TRBJ2-1; CDR3aa: CASSPPTGAYNEQFF; CDR3nt: TGTGCCAGCTCACCACCGACAGGGGCCTACAATGAGCAGTTCTTC
d_gene: NA; v_gene: TRBV30; abundance: NA; j_gene: TRBJ2-5; CDR3aa: CAWSARAETQYF; CDR3nt: TGTGCCTGGAGTGCCAGGGCCGAGACCCAGTACTTC
d_gene: NA; v_gene: TRBV28; abundance: NA; j_gene: TRBJ1-5; CDR3aa: CASSRGWSNQPQHF; CDR3nt: TGTGCCAGCAGCAGGGGTTGGAGCAATCAGCCCCAGCATTTT
d_gene: NA; v_gene: TRBV7-6; abundance: NA; j_gene: TRBJ1-1; CDR3aa: CASSLASGEISTEAFF; CDR3nt: TGTGCCAGCAGCTTAGCCTCAGGGGAGATCAGCACTGAAGCTTTCTTT
d_gene: TRBD2; v_gene: TRBV28; abundance: NA; j_gene: TRBJ2-1; CDR3aa: CASIAGGSFSYNEQFF; CDR3nt: TGTGCCTCAATTGCGGGGGGGTCCTTCTCCTACAATGAGCAGTTCTTC
d_gene: TRBD2; v_gene: TRBV5-1; abundance: NA; j_gene: TRBJ2-2; CDR3aa: CASSKGLAGGPDGELFF; CDR3nt: TGCGCCAGCAGCAAAGGACTAGCGGGAGGGCCTGACGGGGAGCTGTTTTTT
d_gene: TRBD1; v_gene: TRBV15; abundance: NA; j_gene: TRBJ1-2; CDR3aa: CATSRDRQGDFYGYTF; CDR3nt: TGTGCCACCAGCAGAGATCGACAGGGCGATTTCTATGGCTACACCTTC